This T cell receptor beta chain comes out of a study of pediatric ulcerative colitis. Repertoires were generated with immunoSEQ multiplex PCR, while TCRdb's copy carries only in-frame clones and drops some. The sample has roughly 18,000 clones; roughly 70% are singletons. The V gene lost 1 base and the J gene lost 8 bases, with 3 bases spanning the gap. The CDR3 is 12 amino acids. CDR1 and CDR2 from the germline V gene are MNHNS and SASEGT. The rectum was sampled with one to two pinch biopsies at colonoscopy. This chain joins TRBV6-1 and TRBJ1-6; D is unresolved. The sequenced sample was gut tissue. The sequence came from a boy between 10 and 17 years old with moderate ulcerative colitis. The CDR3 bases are TGTGCCAGCAGTGAAGGGGATTCACCCCTCCACTTT. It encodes CASSEGDSPLHF.